Shown below are 14 T cell receptor beta chains from a single sample sequenced in a study of T-cell reconstitution after alpha-beta-depleted transplantation in children. Preparation of the TCRbeta library was carried out with unique molecular identifiers. TCRdb analysed the PCR reads with MiXCR anew, one entry per CDR3 protein. The sample includes hundreds of thousands of distinct CDR3 sequences, about 15% of them seen just once. The material was PBMCs from the stem cell graft donor, obtained from the stem cell graft. The receptors shown here come from a human donor who donated a stem cell graft to a child with acute myeloid leukemia.

The V gene is TRBV10-3, the J gene TRBJ2-5; D is uncertain. Between the trimmed V and J ends, which lost 4 bases and 4 bases, there was a span of 16 bases. The CDR3 totals 15 residues. CDR1 and CDR2 (germline): ENHRY, SYGVKD. The DNA for the CDR3 is TGTGCCATCAGTGTTTTGGACCCAACGGGAGAGACCCAGTACTTC. The encoded protein is CAISVLDPTGETQYF.

In this sample, this clonotype turned up a few times. The chain joins TRBV5-1 to TRBJ2-1; 12 bases are a match to TRBD2. J lost 7 bases, V lost 4 bases, and 9 bases had no gene match. CDR3 length: 16 amino acids. Germline V gene sequence: CDR1 SGHRS, CDR2 YFSETQ. CDR3 nucleotide sequence: TGCGCCAGCAGCGTGGGACTTGGACTAGCGGGGAATGAGCAGTTCTTC. Protein sequence: CASSVGLGLAGNEQFF.

This clonotype has ten or more counts. The rearrangement links TRBV27 to TRBJ2-3; 9 bases are a match to TRBD2. The CDR3 sequence is 15 residues long. After removal of 2 bases from V and 2 bases from J, the junction contained 2 bases not matched to a gene. Germline V CDR1 and CDR2: MNHEY, SMNVEV (reference sequence). The CDR3 is CASSLAGGVTDTQYF. CDR3 coding DNA: TGTGCCAGCAGTTTAGCGGGGGGGGTCACAGATACGCAGTATTTT.

This clonotype was seen a handful of times. The V and J genes are TRBV5-6 and TRBJ1-2; no definite D call. CDR1 is SGHDT and CDR2 is YYEEEE in the germline V gene. Trimming left V 4 bases short and J 7 bases short, with 8 bases between. The CDR3 length is 11 residues. As DNA, the CDR3 is TGTGCCAGCAGCCTCCTGGGTGGCTACACCTTC. Translation: CASSLLGGYTF.

This clonotype has only a few counts. The J gene is TRBJ1-2, the V gene TRBV7-2; D is possibly TRBD1 (5 bases). Trimming removed 0 bases from V and 5 bases from J, with 16 bases in between. The CDR3 is made up of 16 amino acids. Germline V gene lookup returns CDR1 SGHTA and CDR2 FQGNSA. The CDR3 region has the DNA TGTGCCAGCAGCTTAGCGGGGGGTACGGTCAGTTATGGCTACACCTTC. Translated, it gives CASSLAGGTVSYGYTF.

The V and J genes are TRBV4-2 and TRBJ1-2; no firm D call. Germline CDR1 and CDR2: LGHNA and YNFKEQ. CDR3 size: 14 residues. V was clipped by 0 bases and J by 8 bases, with 13 bases between them. CDR3 loop: CASSQEAPGGGYTF. CDR3 sequence (DNA): TGTGCCAGCAGCCAAGAGGCCCCCGGTGGGGGCTACACCTTC.

With respect to this clonotype: This clone may be a read error of a much larger clone one base away. The chain is built from TRBV24-1 and TRBJ2-6; D not resolved. Germline CDR1 KGHDR, CDR2 SFDVKD. The CDR3 contains 16 residues. The DNA of the CDR3 is TGTGCCACCAGTATCGGTCCCGTGTCTGCGGCCAACGTCCTGACTTTC. Protein sequence: CATSIGPVSAANVLTF.

Comments on this clonotype: A single base separates this from a much larger clone, so it may be a read error. The CDR3 here is CASSLWRGDNNEQFF. In nucleotides, the CDR3 is TGTGCCAGCAGTTTGTGGCGGGGGGACAACAATGAGCAGTTCTTC. The rearrangement links TRBV12-3 or TRBV12-4 to TRBJ2-1; the match to TRBD2 covers 8 bases. CDR3 length equals 15 residues. Trimming at V came to 3 bases and at J to 5 bases, leaving 6 bases not matched to a gene.

This clonotype showed up many times. The chain is built from TRBV12-3 or TRBV12-4 and TRBJ2-1; TRBD2 matches at 7 bases. After removal of 3 bases from V and 6 bases from J, the junction contained 5 bases not matched to a gene. This CDR3 region has 14 residues. CDR3 nucleotide sequence: TGTGCCAGCAGTTTCGAACTAGCGTCCAATGAGCAGTTCTTC. As protein: CASSFELASNEQFF.

This clonotype has a count of ten or more. The CDR3 sequence is CASSYSWSGANVLTF. DNA of the CDR3: TGTGCCAGCAGTTACTCGTGGTCCGGGGCCAACGTCCTGACTTTC. The chain joins TRBV6-5 to TRBJ2-6; D uncertain. The germline V and J ends were trimmed by 0 bases and 4 bases, with 7 bases remaining between them. Germline V gene lookup returns CDR1 MNHEY and CDR2 SVGAGI. This CDR3 comprises 15 residues.

In its sample, this clonotype was seen many times. CDR3 coding DNA: TGTGCCAGCAGCTTAGCGATGGAAGAGACCCAGTACTTC. Amino acids: CASSLAMEETQYF. V and J are TRBV7-9 and TRBJ2-5; D is uncertain. This CDR3 contains 13 residues. The V gene's germline CDR1 is SEHNR and CDR2 FQNEAQ (reference sequence). Trimming removed 0 bases at V and 3 bases at J, with 5 bases between. The full variable domain, in which reference TRBV7-9 and TRBJ2-5 provide the parts outside the CDR3, is DTGVSQNPRHKITKRGQNVTFRCDPISEHNRLYWYRQTLGQGPEFLTYFQNEAQLEKSRLLSDRFSAERPKGSFSTLEIQRTEQGDSAMYLCASSLAMEETQYFGPGTRLLVL.

The chain recombines TRBV16 with TRBJ1-5; possibly TRBD1 for D (6 bases). CDR1 KGHSY and CDR2 FQNENV come from the germline V gene. Trimming shortened V by 0 bases and J by 1 base, and 13 bases separated the two germline ends. The CDR3 totals 17 residues. This CDR3 is CASSQSLVRGSNQPQHF. The CDR3 DNA reads TGTGCCAGCAGCCAATCATTGGTCAGGGGAAGCAATCAGCCCCAGCATTTT.

This clonotype was detected a few times. This chain uses TRBV27 with TRBJ1-1; D gene ambiguous. The CDR3 loop spans 14 amino acids. From germline, CDR1 is MNHEY and CDR2 SMNVEV (reference sequence). V lost 4 bases and J 5 bases, leaving 14 bases between the germline ends. Here the CDR3 DNA reads TGTGCCAGCAGTTCCACCCGGGTGGAAACTGAAGCTTTCTTT. Residues: CASSSTRVETEAFF.

This clonotype was detected a few times. The rearrangement uses TRBV7-2 and TRBJ1-3, with D perhaps matching TRBD1 (5 bases). Germline CDR1 reads SGHTA; CDR2 reads FQGNSA. This CDR3 has 13 amino acids. V lost 6 bases and J 3 bases, leaving 9 bases between the germline ends. CDR3 DNA sequence: TGTGCCAGCAGTTCGGGGCTTGGAAACACCATATATTTT. Amino acid sequence: CASSSGLGNTIYF.